The 22 T cell receptor beta chains reported below all come from one sample, sequenced in a study of blood T cell repertoires in COVID-19. Data came from immunoSEQ multiplex PCR; TCRdb stores just in-frame clones and leaves some out. The sample shows approximately 250,000 clones, 88% of them seen only once. The sequenced sample was PBMCs or T cells enriched from blood (not recorded which). The receptors shown here come from a woman aged 60 to 75 in a cohort exposed to, infected with or recovered from COVID-19 (not recorded which).

The V gene is TRBV27, the J gene TRBJ2-7; tentatively, D is TRBD2 (6 bases). The germline V gene has CDR1 MNHEY and CDR2 SMNVEV (reference sequence). The CDR3 has 14 amino acids. Trimming removed 5 bases from V and 1 base from J, with 12 bases in between. As DNA, the CDR3 is TGTGCCAGCAGTGTCCGGGACTCATCCTACGAGCAGTACTTC. This translates into CASSVRDSSYEQYF.

V gene TRBV30 combines with J gene TRBJ1-2; 10 nucleotides agree with TRBD1. The CDR3 loop spans 12 amino acids. Germline CDR1 and CDR2: GTSNPN and SVGIG (reference sequence). Trimming took 5 bases from V and 5 from J; bases not matched to a gene: 2. In DNA, the CDR3 is TGTGCCTGGGTGGGACAGGGGTATGGCTACACCTTC. Residues: CAWVGQGYGYTF. Full variable domain (outside the CDR3, taken from reference TRBV30 and TRBJ1-2): SQTIHQWPATLVQPVGSPLSLECTVEGTSNPNLYWYRQAAGRGLQLLFYSVGIGQISSEVPQNLSASRPQDRQFILSSKKLLLSDSGFYLCAWVGQGYGYTFGSGTRLTVV.

This rearrangement joins TRBV11-2 to TRBJ2-7, with D tentatively TRBD1 (6 bases). Per germline, CDR1 SGHAT and CDR2 FQNNGV. Trimming left V 5 bases short and J 1 base short, with 21 bases between. The CDR3 length is 17 residues. The CDR3 DNA follows: TGTGCCAGCAGCCCCAGCCACTTTGGTAGGGGGTCCTACGAGCAGTACTTC. It codes for CASSPSHFGRGSYEQYF.

The V gene is TRBV30, the J gene TRBJ2-1; 11 nucleotides align to TRBD2. Per the germline V gene, CDR1 is GTSNPN and CDR2 is SVGIG (reference sequence). The V and J ends lost 3 bases and 4 bases, in that order; junction bases with no gene match: 11. CDR3 length: 17 residues. CDR3 DNA sequence: TGTGCCTGGAGGAGGGGAAAGACTAGCGGGATATACAATGAGCAGTTCTTC. The encoded protein is CAWRRGKTSGIYNEQFF.

This clone was recorded many times. The rearrangement links TRBV19 to TRBJ2-2; D is perhaps TRBD2 (5 bases). Germline lookup yields CDR1 LNHDA and CDR2 SQIVND (reference sequence). V was clipped by 7 bases and J by 8 bases, with 17 bases between them. The CDR3 spans 14 residues. CDR3 DNA sequence: TGTGCCAGTACCCTAGACCGGGGATCGGGGGAGCTGTTTTTT. Protein: CASTLDRGSGELFF.

CDR3 nucleotides: TGTGCCAGCAGGGCAGGGGGAAATAGCAATCAGCCCCAGCATTTT. Translating gives CASRAGGNSNQPQHF. The genes are TRBV27 and TRBJ1-5; 7 bases agree with TRBD1. The CDR3 is 15 amino acids. V lost 6 bases and J lost 0; bases outside the gene matches: 5. In germline, CDR1 is MNHEY, CDR2 SMNVEV (reference sequence).

This chain uses TRBV7-8 with TRBJ1-5; D gene uncertain. Germline CDR1 is SGHVS and CDR2 is FQNEAQ. V lost 5 bases to trimming and J lost 9 bases, with 8 bases between them. The CDR3 spans 11 residues. CDR3 sequence (DNA): TGTGCCAGCAGCCGCCCGGGGCCCCAGCATTTT. Its protein product is CASSRPGPQHF.

The gene calls are TRBV5-1 and TRBJ1-1; TRBD1 might be the D (6 bases). CDR3 length equals 18 residues. Trimming left V 6 bases short and J 2 bases short, with 26 bases between. From germline, CDR1 is SGHRS and CDR2 YFSETQ. Written as DNA, the CDR3 is TGCGCCAGCATCTCGGGAGGGGGTGGCCTAAGTCCCAACACTGAAGCTTTCTTT. It yields the protein CASISGGGGLSPNTEAFF. The full variable domain, in which reference TRBV5-1 and TRBJ1-1 provide the parts outside the CDR3, is KAGVTQTPRYLIKTRGQQVTLSCSPISGHRSVSWYQQTPGQGLQFLFEYFSETQRNKGNFPGRFSGRQFSNSRSEMNVSTLELGDSALYLCASISGGGGLSPNTEAFFGQGTRLTVV.

The J gene is TRBJ1-2, the V gene TRBV28; maybe TRBD1 (6 bases). Trimming left V 5 bases short and J 4 bases short, with 11 bases between. Germline CDR1 reads MDHEN; CDR2 reads SYDVKM. The CDR3 totals 13 residues. The CDR3 DNA reads as TGTGCCAGCAGTCTTACGACAGGCTATGGCTACACCTTC. Protein: CASSLTTGYGYTF.

The chain combines TRBV11-3 with TRBJ1-4; unclear D gene. Germline-derived CDR1 and CDR2 are SGHNT and YENEEA. This CDR3 spans 15 amino acids. V lost 3 bases and J 7 bases, leaving 15 bases between the germline ends. The CDR3 DNA is TGTGCCAGCAGCTTCGTGAGGGAAGTAAGTGAAAAACTGTTTTTT. It yields the protein CASSFVREVSEKLFF.

The chain combines TRBV10-3 with TRBJ2-3; unclear D gene. V gave up 2 bases and J gave up 4 bases, with 4 bases separating them. Germline V gene sequence: CDR1 ENHRY, CDR2 SYGVKD. The CDR3 length is 12 residues. CDR3 nucleotides: TGTGCCATCAGTGAGCGGGCAGATACGCAGTATTTT. It yields the protein CAISERADTQYF.

The V and J genes are TRBV7-2 and TRBJ2-2; D gene ambiguous. The germline CDR1 and CDR2 sequences are SGHTA and FQGNSA. The V end lost 1 base, the J end lost 7 bases, and 10 bases lay between the germline ends. The CDR3 contains 14 residues. The chain's CDR3 is CASSLGGFGGELFF. For the CDR3, the DNA is TGTGCCAGCAGCTTAGGAGGATTTGGCGGGGAGCTGTTTTTT.

The chain is built from TRBV14 and TRBJ1-5; D is undetermined. Between the trimmed V and J ends, which lost 1 base and 4 bases, there was a span of 5 bases. The CDR3 has 13 amino acids. CDR1 and CDR2 (germline): SGHDN, FVKESK. CDR3 sequence: CASSQGLNQPQHF. Here the CDR3 DNA reads TGTGCCAGCAGCCAAGGGCTTAATCAGCCCCAGCATTTT.

This clone was observed once. The rearrangement uses TRBV5-1 and TRBJ1-2; 9 bases align to TRBD1. Unmatched junction bases numbered 8, after V lost 7 bases and J lost 4 bases. The CDR3 is 14 residues long. The germline V gene encodes CDR1 SGHRS and CDR2 YFSETQ. CDR3 nucleotide sequence: TGCGCCAGCGGACAGGGGCGCTCCGGCTATGGCTACACCTTC. Protein: CASGQGRSGYGYTF.

The chain employs TRBV19 and TRBJ1-1; D may be TRBD1 (5 bases). Trimming cost V 7 bases and J 4 bases, with 16 bases left between them. Germline-derived CDR1 and CDR2 are LNHDA and SQIVND (reference sequence). The CDR3 sequence is 14 residues long. This CDR3 reads CASNHRSPSTEAFF. CDR3 DNA: TGTGCCAGTAACCACAGGAGTCCAAGCACTGAAGCTTTCTTT.

This clone was picked up one time. The V gene is TRBV6-5, the J gene TRBJ2-7; perhaps TRBD1 as D (6 bases). V was pared by 2 bases and J by 7 bases, with 12 bases between. Germline V gene data show CDR1 as MNHEY and CDR2 as SVGAGI. This CDR3 is built from 13 residues. CDR3 loop: CASSYTDSREQYF. CDR3 bases: TGTGCCAGCAGTTACACGGACAGTCGGGAGCAGTACTTC.

In this sample, this clone turned up a few times. This chain uses TRBV10-1 with TRBJ2-5; D gene unclear. This CDR3 contains 13 residues. In germline, CDR1 is WNHNN, CDR2 SYGVQD (reference sequence). The V end lost 3 bases, the J end lost 2 bases, and 7 bases lay between the germline ends. As DNA, the CDR3 is TGCGCCAGCAGTGAACACAGACAAGAGACCCAGTACTTC. As protein: CASSEHRQETQYF.

The rearrangement uses TRBV28 and TRBJ1-6; TRBD1 matches at 7 bases. Germline loops: CDR1 MDHEN, CDR2 SYDVKM. Trimming at V came to 2 bases and at J to 8 bases, leaving 6 bases not matched to a gene. The CDR3 loop spans 15 amino acids. The CDR3 sequence is CASSLGGGRDSPLHF. The CDR3 DNA follows: TGTGCCAGCAGTTTAGGAGGGGGCAGGGATTCACCCCTCCACTTT.

This clone was seen a single time. The rearrangement joins TRBV10-2 to TRBJ1-1; D is undetermined. This CDR3 spans 12 amino acids. CDR1 WSHSY and CDR2 SAAADI come from the germline V gene. The V gene lost 5 bases and the J gene lost 9 bases, with 13 bases spanning the gap. In DNA form, the CDR3 reads TGCGCCAGCAGTACTTACAGTGCTCAAGCTTTCTTT. Protein product: CASSTYSAQAFF.

V is TRBV28 and J is TRBJ1-1; TRBD1 is a possible D gene (6 bases). The CDR3 consists of 13 residues. V dropped 10 bases and J dropped 5 bases, with 17 bases sitting between them. CDR1 MDHEN and CDR2 SYDVKM come from the germline V gene. The CDR3 nucleotides read TGTGCCACCTTGACAGGCCCAGGGACTGAAGCTTTCTTT. Protein sequence: CATLTGPGTEAFF.

The gene calls are TRBV7-2 and TRBJ2-5, with D maybe TRBD1 (5 bases). The CDR3 covers 15 residues. V was pared by 3 bases and J by 1 base, with 12 bases between. Germline V CDR1 and CDR2: SGHTA, FQGNSA. The CDR3, as DNA: TGTGCCAGCAGCTTCCCGACAGTCAGCCAAGAGACCCAGTACTTC. It codes for CASSFPTVSQETQYF.

The chain combines TRBV7-2 with TRBJ2-3; D is uncertain. V was shortened by 3 bases and J by 0 bases, with 7 bases between the two germline ends. This CDR3 has 14 amino acids. Germline assignment: CDR1 SGHTA and CDR2 FQGNSA. The CDR3 loop reads CASSFTRSTDTQYF. The CDR3 nucleotides are TGTGCCAGCAGCTTCACTCGGAGCACAGATACGCAGTATTTT.